These T cell receptor beta chains were read from a single sample in a study of T cell repertoires in cytomegalovirus infection. Their antigen targets remain unknown. TCRdb re-derived calls from the reads in MiXCR, one entry per CDR3 protein. This table has 550,000 to 850,000 distinct CDR3 sequences, approximately 33% appearing once. The source was cultured PBMCs, collected from culture after CMV antigen stimulation. The source is a human donor in good health (CMV status not recorded). Some clones in this sample may be carry-over from other donors' samples. Each CDR3 is given with its conserved first and last residue. A D gene is named only where the DNA matches it firmly. Only some rows state a clone size, as once, few, many or a class for expanded clones.

d_call	v_call	clone_size	j_call	cdr3_aa	cdr3_nt
NA	TRBV12-3/TRBV12-4	NA	TRBJ2-1	CASSLVFTEQFF	TGTGCCAGCAGTTTAGTATTTACTGAGCAGTTCTTC
TRBD2	TRBV5-1	NA	TRBJ2-3	CASSLGLAGLSDTQYF	TGCGCCAGCAGCCTCGGACTAGCGGGGCTATCAGATACGCAGTATTTT
NA	TRBV7-2	many	TRBJ2-3	CASSRDLGTDTQYF	TGTGCCAGCAGCCGCGACCTGGGCACAGATACGCAGTATTTT
TRBD2	TRBV10-3	few	TRBJ2-5	CAISDSTSGIGETQYF	TGTGCCATCAGTGATTCAACTAGCGGGATTGGAGAGACCCAGTACTTC
NA	TRBV7-8	once	TRBJ2-5	CASRTAVVVETQYF	TGTGCCAGCCGGACAGCGGTTGTTGTAGAGACCCAGTACTTC
TRBD1	TRBV6-6	NA	TRBJ1-3	CASSYRRTGLTGNTIYF	TGTGCCAGCAGTTACAGGCGGACAGGATTGACTGGAAACACCATATATTTT
NA	TRBV4-1	NA	TRBJ2-3	CASKGIPTDTQYF	TGCGCCAGCAAGGGGATCCCCACAGATACGCAGTATTTT
NA	TRBV11-2	NA	TRBJ2-2	CASSFSRELFF	TGTGCCAGCAGCTTTAGTAGGGAGCTGTTTTTT
NA	TRBV6-2/TRBV6-3	NA	TRBJ2-7	CASSYYDRLTPQYF	TGTGCCAGCAGTTACTACGACAGACTGACGCCCCAGTACTTC
TRBD2	TRBV7-6	many	TRBJ2-3	CASSSPTSGLSTDTQYF	TGTGCCAGCAGCTCACCAACTAGCGGATTAAGCACAGATACGCAGTATTTT
NA	TRBV20-1	NA	TRBJ2-7	CSANLQGTYEQYF	TGCAGTGCCAACCTACAGGGTACCTACGAGCAGTACTTC
TRBD2	TRBV5-1	few	TRBJ2-1	CASSLAVAGSNDNEQFF	TGCGCCAGCAGCTTGGCGGTAGCGGGGTCCAATGACAATGAGCAGTTCTTC
NA	TRBV7-2	many	TRBJ1-2	CASSLDGSSYGYTF	TGTGCCAGCAGCTTAGATGGGAGCTCCTATGGCTACACCTTC
NA	TRBV12-3/TRBV12-4	many	TRBJ2-7	CASSFSPSYEQYF	TGTGCCAGCAGTTTCAGTCCGTCCTACGAGCAGTACTTC
NA	TRBV2	NA	TRBJ1-5	CASRIDPGVGQPQHF	TGTGCCAGCAGAATCGATCCAGGGGTCGGACAGCCCCAGCATTTT
NA	TRBV7-2	many	TRBJ2-5	CASSLGRGSETQYF	TGTGCCAGCAGCTTAGGTCGTGGCTCGGAGACCCAGTACTTC
NA	TRBV6-1	few	TRBJ2-4	CASSEGKNIQYF	TGTGCCAGCAGTGAGGGCAAAAACATTCAGTACTTC
TRBD1	TRBV6-1	NA	TRBJ1-5	CASSERDRGRVVVQPQHF	TGTGCCAGCAGTGAGCGGGACAGGGGGCGCGTAGTTGTTCAGCCCCAGCATTTT